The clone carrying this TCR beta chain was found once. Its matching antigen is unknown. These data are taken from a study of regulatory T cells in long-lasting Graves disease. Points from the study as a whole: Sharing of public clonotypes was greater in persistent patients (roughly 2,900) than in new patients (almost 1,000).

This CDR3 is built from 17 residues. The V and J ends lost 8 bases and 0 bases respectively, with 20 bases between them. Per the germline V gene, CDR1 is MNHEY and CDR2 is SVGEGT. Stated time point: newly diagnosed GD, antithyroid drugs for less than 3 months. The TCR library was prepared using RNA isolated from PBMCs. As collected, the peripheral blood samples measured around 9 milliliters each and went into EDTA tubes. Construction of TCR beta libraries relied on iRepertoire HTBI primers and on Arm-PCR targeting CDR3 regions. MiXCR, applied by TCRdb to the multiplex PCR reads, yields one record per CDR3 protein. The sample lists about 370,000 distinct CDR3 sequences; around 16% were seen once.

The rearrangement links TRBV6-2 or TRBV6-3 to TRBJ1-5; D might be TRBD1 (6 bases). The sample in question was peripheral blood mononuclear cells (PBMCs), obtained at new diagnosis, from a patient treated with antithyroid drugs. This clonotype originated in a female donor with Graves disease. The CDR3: CASSPSSGDYSNQPQHF. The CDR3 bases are TGTGCCAGCTCACCAAGTTCAGGGGATTATAGCAATCAGCCCCAGCATTTT.